Below, one T cell receptor (beta chain) is given with its context. As originally analysed: Researchers report that nucleated cell counts were estimated from reference gene primer amplification. Clones were read by immunoSEQ multiplex PCR, and TCRdb kept only the in-frame ones, dropping some. Clonal size and the V and J genes are those of that table, whereas D and trimming came from the DNA. This sample yields tens of thousands of clones, of which about 86% are seen a single time; approximately 7.2% belongs to the top ten. The data derive from a study of blood T cell repertoires in COVID-19. Study information: Acute-phase and convalescent COVID-19 samples originated in the United States, Italy and Spain. PBMCs, B-cell-depleted T cells, or T cells were the source of the cDNA or gDNA that made up the material.

The CDR3 spans 14 residues. The germline CDR1 and CDR2 sequences are SGHRS and YFSETQ. V was clipped by 0 bases and J by 6 bases, with 13 bases between them. The chain couples TRBV5-1 to TRBJ2-7; possible D gene TRBD1, 6 bases. This TCR was recovered from a man over 45 with active COVID-19. Sequencing was carried out using peripheral blood. CDR3 region: CASSLVGQGSEQYV. DNA of the CDR3: TGCGCCAGCAGCTTGGTGGGGCAGGGGTCCGAGCAGTACGTC.